The rows below give T cell receptor beta chains drawn from one sample of a study of shared clonotypes between healthy human individuals. The data were produced by immunoSEQ multiplex PCR, yet TCRdb's version contains in-frame clones alone and is incomplete. The sample has about 580,000 clones, 98% seen once. Material for sequencing was naive CD8+ T cells sorted from blood. Every receptor here comes from a man aged 25 to 40 in good health. CDR3s include the opening cysteine and the closing phenylalanine or tryptophan. D genes are given only for firm matches. Clone sizes are given selectively: once, few, many, or a class where the clone is expanded.

J gene: TRBJ2-1; V gene: TRBV27; D gene: TRBD2; clone size: NA; CDR3 DNA: TGTGCCAGCAGTGCTGGGACTAGCGGGTACAATGAGCAGTTCTTC; CDR3 protein: CASSAGTSGYNEQFF
J gene: TRBJ2-3; V gene: TRBV27; D gene: NA; clone size: NA; CDR3 DNA: TGTGCCAGCAGTATCAACTTGGGCCCCAAATTCACAGATACGCAGTATTTT; CDR3 protein: CASSINLGPKFTDTQYF
J gene: TRBJ2-1; V gene: TRBV28; D gene: TRBD2; clone size: NA; CDR3 DNA: TGTGCCAGCAGTTTAGGGACTATGAATGAGCAGTTCTTC; CDR3 protein: CASSLGTMNEQFF
J gene: TRBJ2-3; V gene: TRBV13; D gene: TRBD2; clone size: NA; CDR3 DNA: TGTGCCAGCAGCCTCCGGACTAGCGGGGACACAGATACGCAGTATTTT; CDR3 protein: CASSLRTSGDTDTQYF
J gene: TRBJ1-4; V gene: TRBV25-1; D gene: TRBD1; clone size: NA; CDR3 DNA: TGTGCCAGCCGGGGACAGCTAAATGAAAAACTGTTTTTT; CDR3 protein: CASRGQLNEKLFF
J gene: TRBJ2-7; V gene: TRBV5-6; D gene: NA; clone size: NA; CDR3 DNA: TGTGCCAGCATTTCTCGGGACAAAGGACCCTACGAGCAGTACTTC; CDR3 protein: CASISRDKGPYEQYF
J gene: TRBJ2-1; V gene: TRBV7-9; D gene: NA; clone size: NA; CDR3 DNA: TGTGCCAGCTCCCCTGTGAACAATGAGCAGTTCTTC; CDR3 protein: CASSPVNNEQFF
J gene: TRBJ2-7; V gene: TRBV27; D gene: TRBD1; clone size: once; CDR3 DNA: TGTGCCAGCAGTTTTAGGGGACAGGGTCTAAGGGAGCAGTACTTC; CDR3 protein: CASSFRGQGLREQYF
J gene: TRBJ2-7; V gene: TRBV27; D gene: TRBD2; clone size: NA; CDR3 DNA: TGTGCCAGCAGTTTGACTAGCGGGACATGGCGGTACGAGCAGTACTTC; CDR3 protein: CASSLTSGTWRYEQYF
J gene: TRBJ2-5; V gene: TRBV27; D gene: NA; clone size: once; CDR3 DNA: TGTGCCAGCAGTTTATCGACCAGACTGGAGACCCAGTACTTC; CDR3 protein: CASSLSTRLETQYF
J gene: TRBJ2-3; V gene: TRBV7-9; D gene: TRBD1; clone size: once; CDR3 DNA: TGTGCCAGCACCACCCTTGTAGGGACAGGGGGGCCCGATACGCAGTATTTT; CDR3 protein: CASTTLVGTGGPDTQYF
J gene: TRBJ2-7; V gene: TRBV11-2; D gene: NA; clone size: NA; CDR3 DNA: TGTGCCAGCAGCTTAGATCGGGGTGGACTCTACGAGCAGTACTTC; CDR3 protein: CASSLDRGGLYEQYF
J gene: TRBJ2-1; V gene: TRBV11-2; D gene: NA; clone size: NA; CDR3 DNA: TGTGCCAGCAGCCCGGGTATGAGCGGCCTCGATTCCTACAATGAGCAGTTCTTC; CDR3 protein: CASSPGMSGLDSYNEQFF
J gene: TRBJ2-3; V gene: TRBV29-1; D gene: NA; clone size: once; CDR3 DNA: TGCAGCGTTGAAGATCCAGCCGGATCGGATACGCAGTATTTT; CDR3 protein: CSVEDPAGSDTQYF
J gene: TRBJ1-1; V gene: TRBV13; D gene: TRBD1; clone size: NA; CDR3 DNA: TGTGCCAGCAGCCCGGGGACAGGGATGAACACTGAAGCTTTCTTT; CDR3 protein: CASSPGTGMNTEAFF
J gene: TRBJ2-2; V gene: TRBV11-2; D gene: NA; clone size: NA; CDR3 DNA: TGTGCCAGCAGCTCCTGGGGGGATCGAGGAACCGGGGAGCTGTTTTTT; CDR3 protein: CASSSWGDRGTGELFF
J gene: TRBJ1-1; V gene: TRBV7-8; D gene: NA; clone size: NA; CDR3 DNA: TGTGCCAGCAGCACAGGGACTGGCATATCGGAGACTGAAGCTTTCTTT; CDR3 protein: CASSTGTGISETEAFF
J gene: TRBJ2-7; V gene: TRBV12-1; D gene: NA; clone size: NA; CDR3 DNA: TGTGCCAGCAGCTTTTTGGCGGCGGGAGTCCATAAGGACGAGCAGTACTTC; CDR3 protein: CASSFLAAGVHKDEQYF
J gene: TRBJ2-7; V gene: TRBV30; D gene: NA; clone size: NA; CDR3 DNA: TGTGCCTGGAGTCCCGGGACGGCTTGGGCCGAGCAGTACTTC; CDR3 protein: CAWSPGTAWAEQYF
J gene: TRBJ2-7; V gene: TRBV2; D gene: NA; clone size: NA; CDR3 DNA: TGTGCCAGCAGTGAAGGGACAAGCATTAACTACGAGCAGTACTTC; CDR3 protein: CASSEGTSINYEQYF
J gene: TRBJ2-2; V gene: TRBV7-9; D gene: NA; clone size: NA; CDR3 DNA: TGTGCCAGCAGCTTAGAGGTGGGAGGCCCGAACACCGGGGAGCTGTTTTTT; CDR3 protein: CASSLEVGGPNTGELFF
J gene: TRBJ2-5; V gene: TRBV5-1; D gene: NA; clone size: NA; CDR3 DNA: TGCGCCAGCAGGGGGGAGACCCAGTACTTC; CDR3 protein: CASRGETQYF
J gene: TRBJ2-3; V gene: TRBV5-1; D gene: TRBD2; clone size: NA; CDR3 DNA: TGCGCCAGCAGCTCTCCCAGGACTAGCGGCCTTAGCACAGATACGCAGTATTTT; CDR3 protein: CASSSPRTSGLSTDTQYF
J gene: TRBJ2-7; V gene: TRBV9; D gene: NA; clone size: NA; CDR3 DNA: TGTGCCAGCAGCCTCAATCCAGCGACTGATTACTACGAGCAGTACTTC; CDR3 protein: CASSLNPATDYYEQYF
J gene: TRBJ1-1; V gene: TRBV18; D gene: NA; clone size: NA; CDR3 DNA: TGTGCCAGCTCACCACCCTGGGAAGCTTTCTTT; CDR3 protein: CASSPPWEAFF
J gene: TRBJ1-5; V gene: TRBV19; D gene: NA; clone size: NA; CDR3 DNA: TGTGCCAGTAGTATTTCGGGTTACAGCAATCAGCCCCAGCATTTT; CDR3 protein: CASSISGYSNQPQHF
J gene: TRBJ2-7; V gene: TRBV27; D gene: TRBD2; clone size: NA; CDR3 DNA: TGTGCCAGCAGCCGTAAGGGACTAGCGGGACTTGGGGAGCAGTACTTC; CDR3 protein: CASSRKGLAGLGEQYF
J gene: TRBJ2-5; V gene: TRBV28; D gene: TRBD1; clone size: NA; CDR3 DNA: TGTGCCAGCAGTTTTGGGGACAGCCAAGAGACCCAGTACTTC; CDR3 protein: CASSFGDSQETQYF
J gene: TRBJ2-7; V gene: TRBV30; D gene: NA; clone size: NA; CDR3 DNA: TGTGCCTGGAGTTTGCCAGCGGATATCTACGAGCAGTACTTC; CDR3 protein: CAWSLPADIYEQYF
J gene: TRBJ2-7; V gene: TRBV9; D gene: TRBD2; clone size: NA; CDR3 DNA: TGTGCCAGCAGCCCACGAGGGCTAGCGGGTAACTACGAGCAGTACTTC; CDR3 protein: CASSPRGLAGNYEQYF
J gene: TRBJ1-5; V gene: TRBV6-5; D gene: NA; clone size: NA; CDR3 DNA: TGTGCCAGCAGTAACTCTGACACTTTTGATCAGCCCCAGCATTTT; CDR3 protein: CASSNSDTFDQPQHF
J gene: TRBJ2-5; V gene: TRBV7-9; D gene: TRBD1; clone size: NA; CDR3 DNA: TGTGCCAGCAGCTTAGGCTACGGACAGGGAGAGACCCAGTACTTC; CDR3 protein: CASSLGYGQGETQYF
J gene: TRBJ2-5; V gene: TRBV9; D gene: NA; clone size: NA; CDR3 DNA: TGTGCCAGCAGCGTAGGGGCACTAGAGACCCAGTACTTC; CDR3 protein: CASSVGALETQYF
J gene: TRBJ2-7; V gene: TRBV28; D gene: TRBD1; clone size: NA; CDR3 DNA: TGTGCCAGCAGTTTATTATTTACAGGGGCCTACGAGCAGTACTTC; CDR3 protein: CASSLLFTGAYEQYF
J gene: TRBJ1-2; V gene: TRBV6-5; D gene: NA; clone size: NA; CDR3 DNA: TGTGCCAGCAAGGCTAACTATGGCTACACCTTC; CDR3 protein: CASKANYGYTF
J gene: TRBJ2-1; V gene: TRBV27; D gene: TRBD2; clone size: NA; CDR3 DNA: TGTGCCACTATTAGCGGGAGGGTTCGTGAGCAGTTCTTC; CDR3 protein: CATISGRVREQFF
J gene: TRBJ2-7; V gene: TRBV7-8; D gene: NA; clone size: NA; CDR3 DNA: TGTGCCAGCAGCCGGGGACTCGGAGGGACTTTCTACGAGCAGTACTTC; CDR3 protein: CASSRGLGGTFYEQYF
J gene: TRBJ2-3; V gene: TRBV5-1; D gene: TRBD2; clone size: NA; CDR3 DNA: TGCGCCAGCAGCTTGACGGCGGGAGCGGCAGATACGCAGTATTTT; CDR3 protein: CASSLTAGAADTQYF
J gene: TRBJ1-2; V gene: TRBV7-9; D gene: NA; clone size: NA; CDR3 DNA: TGTGCCAGCAGCTTAGACGGGACGGCAGCTAACTATGGCTACACCTTC; CDR3 protein: CASSLDGTAANYGYTF
J gene: TRBJ1-1; V gene: TRBV28; D gene: TRBD1; clone size: once; CDR3 DNA: TGTGCCAGCAGCTCCCTGACAGGGGGCACTGAAGCTTTCTTT; CDR3 protein: CASSSLTGGTEAFF
J gene: TRBJ2-1; V gene: TRBV20-1; D gene: NA; clone size: NA; CDR3 DNA: TGCAGTGCAGGACGGATTGAGCAGTTCTTC; CDR3 protein: CSAGRIEQFF
J gene: TRBJ2-7; V gene: TRBV29-1; D gene: TRBD2; clone size: NA; CDR3 DNA: TGCAGCGCGACTAGCGGTAGCTCCTACGAGCAGTACTTC; CDR3 protein: CSATSGSSYEQYF
J gene: TRBJ2-1; V gene: TRBV14; D gene: TRBD2; clone size: once; CDR3 DNA: TGTGCCAGCAGCCAAGAGGACGGGGAGGGCTCCTACAATGAGCAGTTCTTC; CDR3 protein: CASSQEDGEGSYNEQFF
J gene: TRBJ2-7; V gene: TRBV18; D gene: TRBD1; clone size: NA; CDR3 DNA: TGTGCCAGCTCCCAAGGGACAGGGACCTACGAGCAGTACTTC; CDR3 protein: CASSQGTGTYEQYF
J gene: TRBJ2-3; V gene: TRBV4-1; D gene: NA; clone size: NA; CDR3 DNA: TGCGCCAGCAGCCAAGAAGACGGTACAGATACGCAGTATTTT; CDR3 protein: CASSQEDGTDTQYF
J gene: TRBJ2-1; V gene: TRBV28; D gene: TRBD1; clone size: NA; CDR3 DNA: TGTGCCAGCAGCCTGGGACAGTTGTCCTACAATGAGCAGTTCTTC; CDR3 protein: CASSLGQLSYNEQFF
J gene: TRBJ2-3; V gene: TRBV18; D gene: TRBD2; clone size: once; CDR3 DNA: TGTGCCAGCTCACGGACTAGCGGGAGCTCGAGGGGGACAGATACGCAGTATTTT; CDR3 protein: CASSRTSGSSRGTDTQYF
J gene: TRBJ1-2; V gene: TRBV5-4; D gene: TRBD1; clone size: once; CDR3 DNA: TGTGCCAGCAGCTTCAGGGGGCAATACTATGGCTACACCTTC; CDR3 protein: CASSFRGQYYGYTF
J gene: TRBJ2-3; V gene: TRBV27; D gene: TRBD2; clone size: NA; CDR3 DNA: TGTGCCAGCAGTTCGGGACTAGCGGGATGGGATACGCAGTATTTT; CDR3 protein: CASSSGLAGWDTQYF
J gene: TRBJ2-1; V gene: TRBV4-1; D gene: NA; clone size: NA; CDR3 DNA: TGCGCCAGCAGCCCCCGGGGGAGCTCCTACAATGAGCAGTTCTTC; CDR3 protein: CASSPRGSSYNEQFF
J gene: TRBJ2-1; V gene: TRBV14; D gene: NA; clone size: NA; CDR3 DNA: TGTGCCAGCAGCCAGTCATGGTATAACTCCTACAATGAGCAGTTCTTC; CDR3 protein: CASSQSWYNSYNEQFF
J gene: TRBJ2-7; V gene: TRBV27; D gene: NA; clone size: NA; CDR3 DNA: TGTGCCAGCAGTCCTAGGGGACACTACTACGAGCAGTACTTC; CDR3 protein: CASSPRGHYYEQYF
J gene: TRBJ2-7; V gene: TRBV25-1; D gene: NA; clone size: NA; CDR3 DNA: TGTGCCAGCAGTGAATCGAGCAGGGGCGACGAGCAGTACTTC; CDR3 protein: CASSESSRGDEQYF
J gene: TRBJ2-7; V gene: TRBV15; D gene: TRBD2; clone size: NA; CDR3 DNA: TGTGCCACCAGCAGAGAGACGGGACTAAACTACGAGCAGTACTTC; CDR3 protein: CATSRETGLNYEQYF
J gene: TRBJ2-1; V gene: TRBV27; D gene: NA; clone size: NA; CDR3 DNA: TGTGCCAGCAGTCAGATCAGAGGTGAGCAGTTCTTC; CDR3 protein: CASSQIRGEQFF
J gene: TRBJ2-2; V gene: TRBV11-2; D gene: TRBD2; clone size: NA; CDR3 DNA: TGTGCCAGCAGCTTACACCCGGGACTAGCCGGGGAGCTGTTTTTT; CDR3 protein: CASSLHPGLAGELFF
J gene: TRBJ1-4; V gene: TRBV7-9; D gene: NA; clone size: NA; CDR3 DNA: TGTGCCAGCAGCCCCCCCTCAACTGGGGTTGCTAATGAAAAACTGTTTTTT; CDR3 protein: CASSPPSTGVANEKLFF